These T cell receptor beta chains were read from a single sample in a study of cytomegalovirus exposure and HLA in healthy donors. TCRdb keeps only in-frame clones here, not all; method: immunoSEQ multiplex PCR. This table has 120,000 to 150,000 clones, around 73% appearing once. The source material was PBMCs. These receptors originate from a woman between 35 and 50 years old in good health and CMV-seronegative. Both conserved end residues are part of each CDR3. Expanded clones are given a class, and other clones once, few, many or no size at all.

J: TRBJ1-2
V: TRBV6-6
size: -
CDR3: CASRSETGNGYTF

J: TRBJ1-6
V: TRBV5-4
size: -
CDR3: CASSPGTVNSPLHF

J: TRBJ2-5
V: TRBV11-2
size: -
CDR3: CASSPRPRRGEETQYF

J: TRBJ2-3
V: TRBV4-3
size: -
CDR3: CASSQGAVSGGAADTQYF

J: TRBJ1-6
V: TRBV19
size: -
CDR3: CASRFRATGGDSSPLHF

J: TRBJ2-2
V: TRBV20-1
size: -
CDR3: CSAPYTGELFF

J: TRBJ1-6
V: TRBV19
size: -
CDR3: CAVIGIRQVANSPLHF

J: TRBJ2-1
V: TRBV5-4
size: -
CDR3: CASSLGQGPNEQFF

J: TRBJ2-2
V: TRBV7-6
size: few
CDR3: CASSLRTGELFF

J: TRBJ2-5
V: TRBV5-4
size: -
CDR3: CASSLASSGAIGETQYF

J: TRBJ2-1
V: TRBV7-3
size: -
CDR3: CASTVGGLHEQFF

J: TRBJ1-2
V: TRBV5-4
size: -
CDR3: CASSLERVGGYTF

J: TRBJ2-3
V: TRBV6-5
size: -
CDR3: CASSYASATDTQYF

J: TRBJ2-3
V: TRBV9
size: -
CDR3: CASSVLPGGRAGTDTQYF

J: TRBJ1-1
V: TRBV4-2
size: few
CDR3: CASSQARQRPEAFF

J: TRBJ2-5
V: TRBV29-1
size: -
CDR3: CSVDMTDQETQYF

J: TRBJ1-2
V: TRBV9
size: -
CDR3: CASSPRDRGYTF

J: TRBJ2-5
V: TRBV10-3
size: once
CDR3: CAINLAESEKTQYF

J: TRBJ1-5
V: TRBV4-1
size: -
CDR3: CASSTGSDQPQHF

J: TRBJ2-3
V: TRBV10-2
size: -
CDR3: CASSGISGEWGDFTDTQYF

J: TRBJ2-7
V: TRBV4-1
size: few
CDR3: CASSQEGTSGGYEQYF

J: TRBJ2-5
V: TRBV5-8
size: -
CDR3: CASSSDSGETQYF

J: TRBJ1-2
V: TRBV6-4
size: -
CDR3: CASSEEGALGYGYTF

J: TRBJ1-1
V: TRBV4-3
size: -
CDR3: CASSQDITQGKAFF

J: TRBJ2-1
V: TRBV5-5
size: -
CDR3: CAGGTSGGGEQFF

J: TRBJ2-3
V: TRBV6-4
size: -
CDR3: CASSAGGGAADTQYF

J: TRBJ2-2
V: TRBV19
size: once
CDR3: CASSRGTPRTGGELFF

J: TRBJ2-3
V: TRBV14
size: few
CDR3: CASSLLGQGAYTQYF

J: TRBJ1-1
V: TRBV5-1
size: -
CDR3: CASSSQGIKNTEAFF

J: TRBJ1-1
V: TRBV7-8
size: -
CDR3: CASSLGPGDRPEAFF

J: TRBJ2-1
V: TRBV29-1
size: -
CDR3: CSALAADYSYNEQFF

J: TRBJ1-5
V: TRBV6-1
size: -
CDR3: CASSEGLLWETQHF

J: TRBJ1-6
V: TRBV6-6
size: many
CDR3: CASSRSVRALHF

J: TRBJ2-7
V: TRBV27
size: -
CDR3: CASSPQGSSYEQYF

J: TRBJ2-2
V: TRBV2
size: few
CDR3: CASLDTGELFF

J: TRBJ2-3
V: TRBV6-1
size: once
CDR3: CASSEREDTQYF

J: TRBJ1-2
V: TRBV28
size: few
CDR3: CASSFEWGRGYTF

J: TRBJ1-1
V: TRBV18
size: once
CDR3: CASSPTRGNTEAFF

J: TRBJ1-1
V: TRBV6-5
size: -
CDR3: CASSFDRLGTEAFF

J: TRBJ2-3
V: TRBV7-8
size: -
CDR3: CASSLSRSTDTQYF

J: TRBJ1-6
V: TRBV6-5
size: -
CDR3: CASRTGRYSPLHF

J: TRBJ1-2
V: TRBV2
size: -
CDR3: CATFMGAGGYTF

J: TRBJ1-1
V: TRBV5-6
size: -
CDR3: CASSPRSNRDYNTEAFF

J: TRBJ2-3
V: TRBV14
size: -
CDR3: CASSPGLRGVWSTDTQYF

J: TRBJ2-3
V: TRBV2
size: -
CDR3: CASAQNRVTDTQYF

J: TRBJ2-5
V: TRBV7-8
size: -
CDR3: CASSLTGSVETQYF

J: TRBJ1-1
V: TRBV5-1
size: few
CDR3: CASSLVPDSNTEAFF

J: TRBJ2-1
V: TRBV5-1
size: -
CDR3: CASSLVLAGDYNEQFF

J: TRBJ1-2
V: TRBV10-2
size: -
CDR3: CASSALSQGQGGYTF

J: TRBJ2-7
V: TRBV4-2
size: few
CDR3: CASSHPDRTFAYEQYF

J: TRBJ1-6
V: TRBV7-8
size: once
CDR3: CASSSWTGYDSPLHF

J: TRBJ2-2
V: TRBV5-1
size: -
CDR3: CASSLEGGGYTGELFF

J: TRBJ2-5
V: TRBV15
size: -
CDR3: CATSRDHGLEGGTQYF